The rows below give T cell receptor beta chains drawn from one sample of a study of blood T cell repertoires in COVID-19. Assay: immunoSEQ multiplex PCR; the TCRdb copy retains only in-frame clones and omits some. This sample has about 240,000 clones, with approximately 83% found just once. Sequencing was performed on peripheral blood. The receptors stem from a human donor in a cohort sampled during active COVID-19. CDR3s include the opening cysteine and the closing phenylalanine or tryptophan. The order of the fields is D gene, clone size, V gene, CDR3 length, J gene, CDR3 protein, CDR3 DNA. A D gene is named only where the DNA matches it firmly. Clone size, where shown, is once, few, many, or a class for clones that have expanded.

TRBD1	-	TRBV27	14	TRBJ1-5	CASSPQGGGQPQHF	TGTGCCAGCAGTCCCCAGGGGGGCGGACAGCCCCAGCATTTT
-	-	TRBV19	13	TRBJ2-5	CASSQVDQETQYF	TGTGCCAGTAGTCAGGTCGACCAAGAGACCCAGTACTTC
TRBD1	-	TRBV30	16	TRBJ2-1	CAWAQGAGELLNEQFF	TGTGCCTGGGCTCAGGGGGCCGGAGAACTTTTGAATGAGCAGTTCTTC
-	-	TRBV6-6	16	TRBJ2-2	CASSPMGSSNTGELFF	TGTGCCAGCAGCCCCATGGGGAGCTCGAACACCGGGGAGCTGTTTTTT
TRBD2	-	TRBV10-2	14	TRBJ2-7	CASRASGITYEQYF	TGCGCCAGCAGAGCTAGCGGGATCACCTACGAGCAGTACTTC
TRBD1	-	TRBV4-1	13	TRBJ2-7	CASSFRGSYEQYF	TGCGCCAGCAGCTTCAGGGGGTCCTACGAGCAGTACTTC
-	-	TRBV27	14	TRBJ2-2	CASNVGSGTGELFF	TGTGCCAGCAACGTCGGGAGTGGGACCGGGGAGCTGTTTTTT
TRBD2	-	TRBV3-1/TRBV3-2	15	TRBJ2-5	CASSPSGGGRETQYF	TGTGCCAGCAGCCCTTCCGGGGGGGGCCGGGAGACCCAGTACTTC
-	-	TRBV5-8	15	TRBJ2-1	CASRRTGNSYNEQFF	TGTGCCAGCAGACGCACGGGTAACTCCTACAATGAGCAGTTCTTC
TRBD1	few	TRBV10-2	16	TRBJ2-7	CASSDQGQASSYEQYF	TGCGCCAGCAGTGACCAAGGACAGGCGAGCTCCTACGAGCAGTACTTC
TRBD2	-	TRBV30	15	TRBJ2-7	CAWSVRASGSHEQYF	TGTGCCTGGAGTGTTAGGGCTAGCGGGAGTCACGAGCAGTACTTC
TRBD1	-	TRBV19	16	TRBJ2-3	CASRPGTGYSTDTQYF	TGTGCCAGTAGACCCGGGACAGGGTATTCCACAGATACGCAGTATTTT
TRBD1	-	TRBV7-6	15	TRBJ2-5	CASTIRTGQQETQYF	TGTGCCAGCACCATTAGAACGGGACAGCAAGAGACCCAGTACTTC
-	-	TRBV18	17	TRBJ2-6	CASSPKHAVAGANVLTF	TGTGCCAGCTCACCAAAACATGCGGTCGCTGGGGCCAACGTCCTGACTTTC
-	few	TRBV10-2	13	TRBJ1-1	CASSEQANTEAFF	TGCGCCAGCAGTGAACAGGCGAACACTGAAGCTTTCTTT
TRBD1	-	TRBV14	15	TRBJ1-3	CASSLGQGKGNTIYF	TGTGCCAGCAGCCTCGGACAGGGTAAAGGAAACACCATATATTTT
TRBD1	-	TRBV19	16	TRBJ2-2	CASSILLGQGPGELFF	TGTGCCAGTAGTATCTTGCTCGGACAGGGACCCGGGGAGCTGTTTTTT
TRBD1	-	TRBV28	17	TRBJ1-2	CASSLLIQGANNYGYTF	TGTGCCAGCAGTTTATTAATCCAGGGGGCGAATAACTATGGCTACACCTTC
-	-	TRBV21-1	16	TRBJ1-3	CASSIHRGLSGNTIYF	TGTGCCAGCAGCATACACAGGGGCCTCTCTGGAAACACCATATATTTT
TRBD2	once	TRBV7-6	16	TRBJ2-1	CASSPRTSGKVYEQFF	TGTGCCAGCAGCCCAAGGACTAGCGGGAAGGTATATGAGCAGTTCTTC
-	-	TRBV5-5	15	TRBJ2-1	CASSSGLNSYNEQFF	TGTGCCAGCAGCTCTGGACTAAACTCCTACAATGAGCAGTTCTTC
TRBD1	-	TRBV7-3	15	TRBJ1-1	CASSSGQGGFAEAFF	TGTGCCAGCAGCTCGGGACAGGGAGGGTTCGCTGAAGCTTTCTTT